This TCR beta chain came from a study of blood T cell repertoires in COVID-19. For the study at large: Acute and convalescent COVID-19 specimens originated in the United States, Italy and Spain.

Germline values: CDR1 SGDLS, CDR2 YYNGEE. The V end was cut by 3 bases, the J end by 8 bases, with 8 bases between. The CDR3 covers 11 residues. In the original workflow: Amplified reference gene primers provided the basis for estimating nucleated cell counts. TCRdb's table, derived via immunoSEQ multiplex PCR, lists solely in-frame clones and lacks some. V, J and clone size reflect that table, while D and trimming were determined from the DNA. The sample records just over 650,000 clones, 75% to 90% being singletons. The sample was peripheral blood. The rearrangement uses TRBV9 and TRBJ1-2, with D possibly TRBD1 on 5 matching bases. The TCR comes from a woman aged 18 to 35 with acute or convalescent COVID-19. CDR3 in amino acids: CASSGDWGYTF. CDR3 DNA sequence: TGTGCCAGCAGCGGGGACTGGGGCTACACCTTC.